One and the same sample provided the 16 T cell receptor beta chains below, sequenced in a study of blood T cells in healthy people across ages. It was with a sample-barcoded 5' primer and a J-beta primer mix that a second PCR of about 6 to 12 cycles was run. In TCRdb, the 5' RACE reads were re-called with MiXCR into one record per CDR3 protein. The data hold 800,000 to 950,000 distinct CDR3 sequences, with around 46% observed a single time. The sequenced sample consisted of blood. These receptors were collected from a man aged 25 to 45 in good health.

The V and J genes are TRBV12-3 or TRBV12-4 and TRBJ1-1; D is unresolved. There are 13 residues in the CDR3. The ends were cut back, 4 bases at V and 1 base at J, with 7 bases in the middle. CDR3 bases: TGTGCCAGCAGTTGTCCCAGGAACACTGAAGCTTTCTTT. It encodes CASSCPRNTEAFF.

This clonotype was observed many times. The chain combines TRBV4-2 with TRBJ2-7; tentatively, D is TRBD1 (5 bases). Germline V gene data show CDR1 as LGHNA and CDR2 as YNFKEQ. The V end was cut by 3 bases, the J end by 2 bases, with 11 bases between. The CDR3 sequence is 14 residues long. CDR3 bases: TGTGCCAGCAGCCAGGGCGACAGAACCTACGAGCAGTACTTC. Protein sequence: CASSQGDRTYEQYF.

This sequence joins TRBV20-1 and TRBJ2-5, with D possibly being TRBD1 (7 bases). V lost 5 bases, J lost 4 bases, and 14 bases lay in between. The CDR3 runs to 13 residues. Germline-derived CDR1 and CDR2 are DFQATT and SNEGSKA (reference sequence). The CDR3 nucleotides are TGCAGTGCTTTTAGACAGGGAGGAGAGACCCAGTACTTC. As protein: CSAFRQGGETQYF.

This clonotype was observed a handful of times. The chain joins TRBV27 to TRBJ1-2; no firm D call. V was shortened by 5 bases and J by 5 bases, with 18 bases between the two germline ends. There are 15 residues in the CDR3. Germline V lookup: CDR1 MNHEY, CDR2 SMNVEV (reference sequence). The CDR3 DNA sequence: TGTGCCAGCAGTCCAAGGCGGGGAGGAGGGTATGGCTACACCTTC. Translation: CASSPRRGGGYGYTF.

CDR3 DNA: TGCAGTGCTAGAACAGGGCATACAGATACGCAGTATTTT. Translating gives CSARTGHTDTQYF. The chain combines TRBV20-1 with TRBJ2-3; D might be TRBD1 (6 bases). Germline assignment: CDR1 DFQATT and CDR2 SNEGSKA (reference sequence). V was shortened by 2 bases and J by 3 bases, with 9 bases between the two germline ends. CDR3 size: 13 residues.

This clonotype was seen a few times. The chain joins TRBV10-3 to TRBJ2-5; the D is unclear. The CDR3 covers 14 residues. Per germline, CDR1 ENHRY and CDR2 SYGVKD. Trimming cost V 2 bases and J 2 bases, with 9 bases left between them. The CDR3 coding sequence is TGTGCCATCAGTGAGATGGGCAGTCAAGAGACCCAGTACTTC. Amino acid sequence: CAISEMGSQETQYF.

As concerns this clonotype: This may stem from a read error, because a much larger clone lies one nucleotide away. The rearrangement links TRBV24-1 to TRBJ1-5; D is unclear. CDR1 and CDR2 (germline): KGHDR, SFDVKD. The CDR3 extends over 12 amino acids. CDR3 protein: CATSQSNQPRHF. In DNA, the CDR3 is TGTGCCACCAGTCAAAGCAATCAGCCCCGGCATTTT.

This clonotype was detected only once. The chain is built from TRBV27 and TRBJ2-1; 7 bases agree with TRBD1. Germline V gives CDR1 MNHEY, CDR2 SMNVEV (reference sequence). This CDR3 contains 14 residues. Trimming removed 2 bases from V and 7 bases from J; junction bases left unmatched: 5. This chain's CDR3 is CASSLIIRGNEQFF. DNA of the CDR3: TGTGCCAGCAGTTTAATTATCAGGGGGAATGAGCAGTTCTTC.

The J gene is TRBJ2-7, the V gene TRBV12-3 or TRBV12-4; 7 nucleotides match TRBD1. Trimming cost V 9 bases and J 6 bases; bases outside gene matches: 11. The CDR3 loop spans 13 amino acids. CDR3 DNA: TGTGCCAGTAAGAGACAGGGCAACTGCGAGCAGTACTTC. It translates to CASKRQGNCEQYF.

This clonotype has more than one count but fewer than ten. The rearrangement links TRBV12-3 or TRBV12-4 to TRBJ1-5, with D tentatively TRBD1 (6 bases). CDR3 length equals 16 residues. Trimming shortened V by 1 base and J by 0 bases, and 10 bases separated the two germline ends. CDR3 sequence (DNA): TGTGCCAGCAGTTTAGGTGGACAGTATAGCAATCAGCCCCAGCATTTT. Translating gives CASSLGGQYSNQPQHF.

The chain is built from TRBV4-1 and TRBJ1-2; D might be TRBD1 (6 bases). Germline CDR1 is MGHRA and CDR2 is YSYEKL. The germline V and J ends were trimmed by 1 base and 4 bases, with 10 bases remaining between them. CDR3 length: 14 residues. In DNA, the CDR3 is TGCGCCAGCAGCCAAGGCTCAGGGGCCTATGGCTACACCTTC. Its protein product is CASSQGSGAYGYTF.

The rearrangement links TRBV29-1 to TRBJ1-3; 7 bases are shared with TRBD1. With 3 bases clipped from V and 9 bases from J, the junction kept 8 bases outside the gene matches. This CDR3 spans 13 amino acids. CDR1 and CDR2 (germline): SQVTM, ANQGSEA. The CDR3 reads CSVEVQSGGTIYF. The CDR3 nucleotides are TGCAGCGTTGAGGTTCAGTCAGGGGGCACCATATATTTT.

This chain joins TRBV3-1 and TRBJ2-3, with D tentatively TRBD2 (7 bases). This CDR3 spans 16 amino acids. Trimming cost V 1 base and J 5 bases, with 16 bases left between them. In germline, CDR1 is LGHDT, CDR2 YNNKEL (reference sequence). The CDR3 DNA is TGTGCCAGCAGCCAAGGACCCGGGGGGCTCGGAGATACGCAGTATTTT. Its translation: CASSQGPGGLGDTQYF.

V gene TRBV4-1 combines with J gene TRBJ2-2; D is ambiguous. This CDR3 has 15 amino acids. V was shortened by 0 bases and J by 4 bases, with 9 bases between the two germline ends. Germline values: CDR1 MGHRA, CDR2 YSYEKL. CDR3 in DNA: TGCGCCAGCAGCCAAGAAGCTGGTCCCACCGGGGAGCTGTTTTTT. This gives the protein CASSQEAGPTGELFF.

There are many counts of this clonotype. V is TRBV15 and J is TRBJ2-1, with TRBD2 identical over 9 bases. The CDR3 runs to 16 residues. Germline V gene lookup returns CDR1 LNHNV and CDR2 YYDKDF (reference sequence). Trimming at V came to 5 bases and at J to 7 bases, leaving 12 bases not matched to a gene. CDR3: CATSGVRAGGQNEQFF. CDR3 DNA: TGTGCCACCAGCGGTGTTCGTGCGGGGGGGCAGAATGAGCAGTTCTTC. The complete variable domain, with remaining parts taken from reference TRBV15 and TRBJ2-1, reads DAMVIQNPRYQVTQFGKPVTLSCSQTLNHNVMYWYQQKSSQAPKLLFHYYDKDFNNEADTPDNFQSRRPNTSFCFLDIRSPGLGDTAMYLCATSGVRAGGQNEQFFGPGTRLTVL.

The J gene is TRBJ2-3, the V gene TRBV30; D is perhaps TRBD1 (6 bases). The CDR3 has 13 amino acids. Trimming took 3 bases from V and 4 from J, leaving 11 bases between them. Germline lookup yields CDR1 GTSNPN and CDR2 SVGIG (reference sequence). The CDR3 region has the DNA TGTGCCTGGAGCCGAACAGGGCCAGATACGCAGTATTTT. Residues: CAWSRTGPDTQYF.